These T cell receptor beta chains were read from a single sample in a study of shared clonotypes between healthy human individuals. TCRdb's copy holds only in-frame clones and misses some; the assay was immunoSEQ multiplex PCR. The sample records 550,000 to 600,000 clones, roughly four fifths being singletons. Sample: PBMCs. Every receptor here comes from a woman aged 40-49 years in good health. Some clones in this sample may be carry-over from other donors' samples. CDR3s include the opening cysteine and the closing phenylalanine or tryptophan. The D gene is left open where the match is weak. Expanded clones are given a class, and other clones once, few, many or no size at all.

V	size	D	J	CDR3	DNA
TRBV20-1	NA	NA	TRBJ2-4	CSAPDIHIQYF	TGCAGTGCTCCGGACATTCACATTCAGTACTTC
TRBV5-6	NA	TRBD2	TRBJ2-2	CASSPSRALAGGGGELFF	TGTGCCAGCAGCCCCTCCCGGGCCCTGGCGGGAGGGGGCGGGGAGCTGTTTTTT
TRBV6-5	NA	NA	TRBJ2-7	CASSRDTSSSYEQYF	TGTGCCAGCAGTCGGGACACTTCGAGCTCCTACGAGCAGTACTTC
TRBV28	NA	TRBD1	TRBJ2-5	CASRSTGGGETQYF	TGTGCCAGCAGGAGTACAGGGGGCGGGGAGACCCAGTACTTC
TRBV6-5	few	NA	TRBJ2-6	CASSQRSSGANVLTF	TGTGCCAGCAGCCAGCGGAGCTCTGGGGCCAACGTCCTGACTTTC
TRBV28	NA	TRBD1	TRBJ1-2	CASTAGTVYGHTF	TGTGCCAGCACCGCGGGGACAGTTTATGGCCACACCTTC
TRBV6-5	NA	NA	TRBJ2-3	CASSYGGASDTDTQYF	TGTGCCAGCAGTTACGGGGGGGCCTCGGACACAGATACGCAGTATTTT
TRBV6-6	NA	NA	TRBJ1-1	CASSIQLNTEAFF	TGTGCCAGCAGTATACAGCTGAACACTGAAGCTTTCTTT
TRBV5-1	NA	NA	TRBJ2-3	CASSQGTAYNTQYF	TGCGCCAGCAGCCAGGGGACCGCATACAATACGCAGTATTTT
TRBV5-1	once	TRBD2	TRBJ2-7	CASSLDGRNSYEQYF	TGCGCCAGCAGCTTGGACGGGAGGAATAGCTACGAGCAGTACTTC
TRBV6-1	NA	NA	TRBJ2-2	CASSGSRTGELFF	TGTGCCAGCAGTGGGAGCAGAACCGGGGAGCTGTTTTTT
TRBV10-3	NA	NA	TRBJ1-5	CAISEATGTSQPQHF	TGTGCCATCAGCGAAGCGACTGGGACTTCTCAGCCCCAGCATTTT